These 26 T cell receptor beta chains were all obtained from the same sample, sequenced in a study of T cell clones after liver transplantation (dated by TCRdb to between 2017 and 2020). To prepare the library, the immunoSEQ multiplex PCR assay was applied. The clones in this table, taken by TCRdb from immuneACCESS, are in-frame only. Not every clone is retained; where verified, under half of the shortfall comes from an unresolved V gene, and the cause of the rest is unknown. For this sample there are approximately 25,000 clones; almost 70% appear just once. The top ten clonotypes cover about 3% of the sample. Taken with the paper, the label for time point translates to: pre-transplant. The sample consisted of CD4+ T cells from blood, taken before liver transplant. Source of these receptors: a human donor who received a liver transplant.

V gene TRBV7-2 combines with J gene TRBJ2-2; 8 bases line up with TRBD2. V shed 6 bases, J shed 6 bases, and the junction held 9 bases outside the gene matches. CDR1 SGHTA and CDR2 FQGNSA come from the germline V gene. The CDR3 spans 15 residues. Here the CDR3 DNA reads TGTGCCAGCAGTCCCCCGACGGGAGGGCCCGGGGAGCTGTTTTTT. It encodes CASSPPTGGPGELFF.

This clone has only a few counts. The rearrangement links TRBV7-9 to TRBJ2-5; D is perhaps TRBD2 (6 bases). Trimming took off 1 base at V and 8 bases at J, with 17 bases between the two ends. Per germline, CDR1 SEHNR and CDR2 FQNEAQ (reference sequence). This CDR3 has 15 amino acids. CDR3 sequence (DNA): TGTGCCAGCAGCTTAGGTCTAGCGACCTTTAATACCCAGTACTTC. As protein: CASSLGLATFNTQYF.

The gene calls are TRBV6-1 and TRBJ1-2; 10 positions agree with TRBD1. The germline V gene has CDR1 MNHNS and CDR2 SASEGT. J gave up 8 bases and V 4 bases, and 4 bases lay outside the gene matches. The CDR3 has 13 residues. CDR3 sequence reads: CASSVDRGQGYTF. The DNA of the CDR3 is TGTGCCAGCAGTGTTGACAGGGGGCAGGGCTACACCTTC.

The J gene is TRBJ2-5, the V gene TRBV30; 8 bases line up with TRBD2. V shed 3 bases, J shed 3 bases, and the junction held 9 bases outside the gene matches. CDR1 and CDR2 (germline): GTSNPN, SVGIG (reference sequence). The CDR3 runs 15 residues. The CDR3 DNA is TGTGCCTGGAGCCCAGGGTTAGCGGGGAAAGAGACCCAGTACTTC. Its translation: CAWSPGLAGKETQYF.

This clone was observed a few times. The chain couples TRBV9 to TRBJ2-3; 10 nucleotides align to TRBD1. This CDR3 is 14 amino acids long. The germline gives CDR1 SGDLS, CDR2 YYNGEE. V gave up 4 bases and J gave up 3 bases; unmatched junction bases: 2. CDR3 amino acids: CASSRDRGTDTQYF. CDR3 coding DNA: TGTGCCAGCAGCCGGGACAGGGGAACAGATACGCAGTATTTT.

This chain connects TRBV19 to TRBJ2-3; perhaps TRBD1 as D (5 bases). This CDR3 is 15 amino acids long. Germline CDR1 is LNHDA and CDR2 is SQIVND (reference sequence). With 6 bases removed from V and 2 bases from J, the gap between germline ends came to 15 bases. The CDR3 DNA reads TGTGCCAGTAGGTGGCGACAGTTACCCACAGATACGCAGTATTTT. It encodes CASRWRQLPTDTQYF.

This clone was counted between two and nine times. The chain uses TRBV19 and TRBJ2-7; possible D gene TRBD2, 7 bases. V was pared by 7 bases and J by 1 base, with 26 bases between. The CDR3 is 18 amino acids. In germline, CDR1 is LNHDA, CDR2 SQIVND (reference sequence). The CDR3 region is CASKGGAGIRGPSYEQYV. CDR3 nucleotides: TGTGCCAGTAAAGGGGGGGCAGGGATTAGAGGACCTTCCTACGAGCAGTACGTC.

The chain uses TRBV5-5 and TRBJ2-2; D is possibly TRBD1 or TRBD2 (5 bases each). Per germline, CDR1 SGHKS and CDR2 YYEKEE (reference sequence). The CDR3 sequence is 14 residues long. V was pared by 5 bases and J by 6 bases, with 14 bases between. The CDR3 region is CASRPTGTAGELFF. The CDR3 region has the DNA TGTGCCAGCAGGCCCACTGGGACGGCCGGGGAGCTGTTTTTT.

This clone was found a few times. The chain carries TRBV30 and TRBJ1-2; D call uncertain. Looked up from germline, CDR1 is GTSNPN and CDR2 is SVGIG (reference sequence). This CDR3 spans 12 amino acids. V shed 3 bases and J shed 5 bases, with 10 bases lying between them. The CDR3: CAWSGMGYGYTF. DNA for the CDR3: TGTGCCTGGAGCGGCATGGGTTATGGCTACACCTTC.

This clone appeared a few times. The chain is built from TRBV6-1 and TRBJ2-3; D might be TRBD2 (7 bases). Germline lookup yields CDR1 MNHNS and CDR2 SASEGT. There are 17 residues in the CDR3. V lost 0 bases, J lost 2 bases, and 15 bases lay in between. CDR3 bases: TGTGCCAGCAGTGAAGCGGGGGGGGCAGGGCCCACAGATACGCAGTATTTT. Its protein product is CASSEAGGAGPTDTQYF.

The chain carries TRBV7-9 and TRBJ2-7, with TRBD1 matching 10 bases. Germline CDR1 reads SEHNR; CDR2 reads FQNEAQ (reference sequence). The CDR3 sequence is 16 residues long. V dropped 0 bases and J dropped 2; count of bases not matched to a gene: 4. CDR3 sequence (DNA): TGTGCCAGCAGCTTAGCGTTGGGACAGGGGACCTACGAGCAGTACGTC. It codes for CASSLALGQGTYEQYV.

The genes are TRBV5-1 and TRBJ2-1; D is perhaps TRBD1 or TRBD2 (5 bases each). Germline-derived CDR1 and CDR2 are SGHRS and YFSETQ. V was clipped by 4 bases and J by 3 bases, with 17 bases between them. This CDR3 has 16 amino acids. CDR3 sequence (DNA): TGCGCCAGCAGCCCTACCGACTATGGGGGCTACAATGAGCAGTTCTTC. Protein: CASSPTDYGGYNEQFF.

This clone has more than one count but fewer than ten. This chain uses TRBV5-1 with TRBJ2-1; D gene uncertain. CDR3 length: 13 residues. V lost 0 bases and J lost 5, with 6 bases in between. CDR1 and CDR2 (germline): SGHRS, YFSETQ. DNA for the CDR3: TGCGCCAGCAGCTTGGACAGCAACAATGAGCAGTTCTTC. Translated: CASSLDSNNEQFF.

The rearrangement joins TRBV29-1 to TRBJ1-3; tentatively, D is TRBD1 (6 bases). The V end was cut by 1 base, the J end by 2 bases, with 12 bases between. Germline V gives CDR1 SQVTM, CDR2 ANQGSEA. This CDR3 comprises 15 residues. The CDR3 loop is CSVEGRGTTGNTIYF. Written as DNA, the CDR3 is TGCAGCGTTGAAGGAAGGGGGACAACTGGAAACACCATATATTTT.

Concerning this clone itself: The same CDR3 also results from other DNA sequences found in this sample. The rearrangement links TRBV5-1 to TRBJ2-5; the match to TRBD2 covers 9 bases. With V trimmed by 5 bases and J by 5 bases, 7 bases remained unmatched. Germline V lookup: CDR1 SGHRS, CDR2 YFSETQ. The CDR3 covers 14 residues. CDR3 residues: CASRPGLAGETQYF. The DNA of the CDR3 is TGCGCCAGCAGACCGGGACTAGCCGGTGAGACCCAGTACTTC. The complete variable domain, with remaining parts taken from reference TRBV5-1 and TRBJ2-5, reads KAGVTQTPRYLIKTRGQQVTLSCSPISGHRSVSWYQQTPGQGLQFLFEYFSETQRNKGNFPGRFSGRQFSNSRSEMNVSTLELGDSALYLCASRPGLAGETQYFGPGTRLLVL.

The chain carries TRBV2 and TRBJ2-7; D gene unclear. Trimming removed 5 bases at V and 0 bases at J, with 11 bases between. Per germline, CDR1 SNHLY and CDR2 FYNNEI. The CDR3 contains 14 residues. The CDR3 loop reads CASSRGLSSYEQYF. The DNA for the CDR3 is TGTGCCAGCAGTCGAGGCCTTAGCTCCTACGAGCAGTACTTC. The variable domain in full, completed from reference TRBV2 and TRBJ2-7, reads EPEVTQTPSHQVTQMGQEVILRCVPISNHLYFYWYRQILGQKVEFLVSFYNNEISEKSEIFDDQFSVERPDGSNFTLKIRSTKLEDSAMYFCASSRGLSSYEQYFGPGTRLTVT.

The rearrangement joins TRBV28 to TRBJ1-2, with D unclear. V was trimmed by 6 bases and J by 7 bases, leaving 15 bases between them. CDR1 and CDR2 (germline): MDHEN, SYDVKM. CDR3 size: 13 residues. CDR3 sequence reads: CASRPTSRSGYTF. CDR3 coding DNA: TGTGCCAGCAGACCCACTAGCAGGTCTGGCTACACCTTC.

The chain joins TRBV5-5 to TRBJ2-2, with 14 bases fitting TRBD2. This CDR3 is built from 17 residues. CDR1 is SGHKS and CDR2 is YYEKEE in the germline V gene (reference sequence). V lost 3 bases, J lost 3 bases, and 4 bases stayed unmatched. CDR3 region: CASSWGLAGVDTGELFF. The DNA of the CDR3 is TGTGCCAGCAGCTGGGGACTAGCGGGGGTGGACACCGGGGAGCTGTTTTTT.

This chain links TRBV6-6 with TRBJ2-7; possibly TRBD2 for D (6 bases). The CDR3 extends over 15 amino acids. The V end was cut by 9 bases, the J end by 0 bases, with 18 bases between. CDR1 and CDR2 (germline): MNHNY, SVGAGI (reference sequence). CDR3 in amino acids: CASGTGQDISYEQYV. The DNA for the CDR3 is TGTGCCAGTGGGACTGGACAAGACATCTCCTACGAGCAGTACGTC.

The rearrangement joins TRBV9 to TRBJ2-2, with D possibly being TRBD2 (6 bases). The CDR3 contains 17 residues. The V gene's germline CDR1 is SGDLS and CDR2 YYNGEE. V was shortened by 0 bases and J by 0 bases, with 12 bases between the two germline ends. CDR3 DNA: TGTGCCAGCAGCGTAGGGGGAGGCGGAGCGAACACCGGGGAGCTGTTTTTT. Its protein product is CASSVGGGGANTGELFF. The full variable domain, completed using reference TRBV9 and TRBJ2-2, is DSGVTQTPKHLITATGQRVTLRCSPRSGDLSVYWYQQSLDQGLQFLIQYYNGEERAKGNILERFSAQQFPDLHSELNLSSLELGDSALYFCASSVGGGGANTGELFFGEGSRLTVL.

This chain links TRBV28 with TRBJ1-4, with D uncertain. CDR3 length: 13 amino acids. V shed 1 base and J shed 5 bases, with 5 bases lying between them. In germline, CDR1 is MDHEN, CDR2 SYDVKM. The CDR3: CASSLSQNEKLFF. In DNA form, the CDR3 reads TGTGCCAGCAGTTTATCACAGAATGAAAAACTGTTTTTT.

The V and J genes are TRBV18 and TRBJ2-3; D is possibly TRBD1 (6 bases). The CDR3 covers 13 residues. CDR1 and CDR2 from the germline V gene are KGHSH and LQKENI. Trimming took off 6 bases at V and 4 bases at J, with 11 bases between the two ends. Here the CDR3 DNA reads TGTGCCAGCTCGTCAACAGGGCCAGATACGCAGTATTTT. Translating it yields CASSSTGPDTQYF.

V gene TRBV27 combines with J gene TRBJ2-5; D not resolved. Trimming removed 0 bases at V and 4 bases at J, with 0 bases between. The CDR3 spans 11 residues. Germline V gene sequence: CDR1 MNHEY, CDR2 SMNVEV (reference sequence). The CDR3 nucleotides are TGTGCCAGCAGTTTATCAGAGACCCAGTACTTC. The encoded protein is CASSLSETQYF.

In this sample, this clone turned up a few times. The chain links TRBV7-8 to TRBJ1-5, with a possible D match to TRBD1 (6 bases). Trimming shortened V by 1 base and J by 0 bases, and 10 bases separated the two germline ends. CDR3 size: 16 residues. Germline CDR1 reads SGHVS; CDR2 reads FQNEAQ. CDR3 residues: CASSLVRTDSNQPQHF. In DNA, the CDR3 is TGTGCCAGCAGCTTAGTACGGACAGATAGCAATCAGCCCCAGCATTTT. Based on the CDR3 plus reference TRBV7-8 and TRBJ1-5, the full variable domain is GAGVSQSPRYKVAKRGQDVALRCDPISGHVSLFWYQQALGQGPEFLTYFQNEAQLDKSGLPSDRFFAERPEGSVSTLKIQRTQQEDSAVYLCASSLVRTDSNQPQHFGDGTRLSIL.

The gene calls are TRBV6-5 and TRBJ2-7; 8 bases align to TRBD1. Germline-derived CDR1 and CDR2 are MNHEY and SVGAGI. V lost 7 bases, J lost 3 bases, and 8 bases stayed unmatched. The CDR3 totals 14 residues. CDR3 protein: CASKIRQGLYEQYF. DNA for the CDR3: TGTGCCAGCAAGATACGACAGGGGCTCTACGAGCAGTACTTC.

The chain employs TRBV7-2 and TRBJ2-5; D not resolved. The germline V gene encodes CDR1 SGHTA and CDR2 FQGNSA. V lost 2 bases and J lost 1, with 5 bases in between. The CDR3 contains 13 residues. In nucleotides, the CDR3 is TGTGCCAGCAGCTTAATAGCCCAAGAGACCCAGTACTTC. It codes for CASSLIAQETQYF.